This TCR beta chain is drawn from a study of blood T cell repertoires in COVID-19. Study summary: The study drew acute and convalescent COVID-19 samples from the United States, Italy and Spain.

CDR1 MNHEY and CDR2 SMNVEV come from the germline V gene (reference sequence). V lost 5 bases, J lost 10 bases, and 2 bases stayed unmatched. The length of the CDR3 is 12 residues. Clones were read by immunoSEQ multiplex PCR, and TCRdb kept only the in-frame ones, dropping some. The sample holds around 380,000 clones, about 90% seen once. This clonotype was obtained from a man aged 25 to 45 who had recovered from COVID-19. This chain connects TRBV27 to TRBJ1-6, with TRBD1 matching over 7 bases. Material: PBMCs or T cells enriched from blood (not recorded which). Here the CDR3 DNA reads TGTGCCAGCAGTGACAGGGACTCACCCCTCCACTTT. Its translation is CASSDRDSPLHF.